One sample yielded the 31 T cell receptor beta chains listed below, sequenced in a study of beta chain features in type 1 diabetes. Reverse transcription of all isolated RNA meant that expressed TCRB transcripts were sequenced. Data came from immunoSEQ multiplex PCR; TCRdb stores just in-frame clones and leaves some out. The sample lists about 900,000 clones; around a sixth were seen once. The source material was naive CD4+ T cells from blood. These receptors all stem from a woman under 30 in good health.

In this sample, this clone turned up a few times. CDR3 bases: TGCAGCGCTGCCTCACTTGGGACTAGCGGGATAAATGAGCAGTTCTTC. It encodes CSAASLGTSGINEQFF. V usage is TRBV29-1 and J usage is TRBJ2-1; 13 bases line up with TRBD2. Germline V lookup: CDR1 SQVTM, CDR2 ANQGSEA. The CDR3 spans 16 residues. After removal of 7 bases from V and 7 bases from J, the junction contained 13 bases not matched to a gene.

The CDR3 is CASSEITGVPYSNQPQHF. The CDR3 coding sequence is TGTGCCAGCAGTGAAATCACAGGGGTCCCTTATAGCAATCAGCCCCAGCATTTT. The chain recombines TRBV6-1 with TRBJ1-5, with 7 bases aligning to TRBD1. Germline-derived CDR1 and CDR2 are MNHNS and SASEGT. J was trimmed by 0 bases and V by 2 bases; bases with no gene match: 10. The length of the CDR3 is 18 residues.

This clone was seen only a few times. CDR3 protein: CASSPRDRGTYEQYF. As DNA, the CDR3 is TGTGCCAGCTCACCCCGGGACAGGGGGACGTACGAGCAGTACTTC. V gene TRBV18 combines with J gene TRBJ2-7; 11 bases agree with TRBD1. Germline CDR1 reads KGHSH; CDR2 reads LQKENI. V dropped 3 bases and J dropped 4; count of bases not matched to a gene: 5. CDR3 size: 15 residues.

The CDR3 here is CASSLAYSSYNEQFF. CDR3 nucleotide sequence: TGTGCCAGCAGCTTAGCCTATAGCTCCTACAATGAGCAGTTCTTC. This chain links TRBV7-2 with TRBJ2-1; D is undetermined. In germline, CDR1 is SGHTA, CDR2 FQGNSA. The V and J ends lost 0 bases and 0 bases respectively, with 6 bases between them. This CDR3 comprises 15 residues.

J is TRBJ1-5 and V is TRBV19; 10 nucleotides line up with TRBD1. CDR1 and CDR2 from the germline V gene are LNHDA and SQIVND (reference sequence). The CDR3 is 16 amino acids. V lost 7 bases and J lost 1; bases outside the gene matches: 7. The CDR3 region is CASTPWDRGSNQPQHF. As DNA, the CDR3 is TGTGCCAGTACCCCGTGGGACAGGGGAAGCAATCAGCCCCAGCATTTT.

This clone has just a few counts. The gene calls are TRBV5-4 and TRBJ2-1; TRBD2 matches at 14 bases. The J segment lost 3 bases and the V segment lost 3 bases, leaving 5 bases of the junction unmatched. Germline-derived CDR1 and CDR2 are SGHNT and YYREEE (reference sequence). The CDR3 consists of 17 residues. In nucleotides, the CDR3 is TGTGCCAGCAGCTCCGGACTAGCGGGAGGAAACTACAATGAGCAGTTCTTC. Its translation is CASSSGLAGGNYNEQFF.

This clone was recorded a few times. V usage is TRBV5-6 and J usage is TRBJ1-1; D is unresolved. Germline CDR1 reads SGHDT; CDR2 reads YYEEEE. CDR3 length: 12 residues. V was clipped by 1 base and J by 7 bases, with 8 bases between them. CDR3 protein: CASSLWEYEAFF. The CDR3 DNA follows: TGTGCCAGCAGCTTGTGGGAATATGAAGCTTTCTTT. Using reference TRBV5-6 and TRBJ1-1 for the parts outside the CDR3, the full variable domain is DAGVTQSPTHLIKTRGQQVTLRCSPKSGHDTVSWYQQALGQGPQFIFQYYEEEERQRGNFPDRFSGHQFPNYSSELNVNALLLGDSALYLCASSLWEYEAFFGQGTRLTVV.

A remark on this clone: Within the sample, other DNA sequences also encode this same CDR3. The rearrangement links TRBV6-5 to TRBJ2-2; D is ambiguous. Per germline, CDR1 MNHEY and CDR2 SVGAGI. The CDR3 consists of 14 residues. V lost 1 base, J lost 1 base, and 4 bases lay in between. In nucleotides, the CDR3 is TGTGCCAGCAGTTACTGGGAGAACACCGGGGAGCTGTTTTTT. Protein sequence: CASSYWENTGELFF.

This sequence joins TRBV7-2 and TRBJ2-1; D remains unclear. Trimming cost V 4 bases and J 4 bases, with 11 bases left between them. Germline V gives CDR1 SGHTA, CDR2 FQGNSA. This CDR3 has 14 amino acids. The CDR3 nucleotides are TGTGCCAGCAGCTCCCTGACCGCGTACAATGAGCAGTTCTTC. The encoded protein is CASSSLTAYNEQFF.

CDR3: CASSTSDTGELFF. DNA of the CDR3: TGTGCCAGCAGCACGAGTGACACCGGGGAGCTGTTTTTT. This sequence joins TRBV4-2 and TRBJ2-2; D gene ambiguous. V lost 5 bases and J lost 3, with 7 bases in between. The CDR3 sequence is 13 residues long. CDR1 is LGHNA, CDR2 YNFKEQ, per germline.

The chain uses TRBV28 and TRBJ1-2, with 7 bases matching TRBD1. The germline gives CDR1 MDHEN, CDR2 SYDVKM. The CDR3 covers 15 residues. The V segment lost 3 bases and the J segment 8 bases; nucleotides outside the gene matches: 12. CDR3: CASSFLFAGGNGYTF. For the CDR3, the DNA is TGTGCCAGCAGTTTTCTTTTTGCAGGGGGTAACGGCTACACCTTC.

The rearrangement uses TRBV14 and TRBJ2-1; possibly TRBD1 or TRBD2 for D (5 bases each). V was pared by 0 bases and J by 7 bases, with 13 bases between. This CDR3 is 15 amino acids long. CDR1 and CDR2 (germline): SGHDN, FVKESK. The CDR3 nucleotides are TGTGCCAGCAGCCAAGATCTCGTCAGGGAGAATGAGCAGTTCTTC. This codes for CASSQDLVRENEQFF.

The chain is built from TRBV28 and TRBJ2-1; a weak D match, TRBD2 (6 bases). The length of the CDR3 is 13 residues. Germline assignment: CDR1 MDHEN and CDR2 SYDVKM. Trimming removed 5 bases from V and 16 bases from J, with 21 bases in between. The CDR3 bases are TGTGCCAGCAGTCCCTCCCCTGTGCGGGGCGATTTCTTC. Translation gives CASSPSPVRGDFF.

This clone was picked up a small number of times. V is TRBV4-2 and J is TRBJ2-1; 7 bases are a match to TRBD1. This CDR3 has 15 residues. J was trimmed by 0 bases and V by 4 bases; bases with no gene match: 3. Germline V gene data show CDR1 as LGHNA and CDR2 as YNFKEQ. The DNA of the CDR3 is TGTGCCAGCAGCCCGACAGGGAGCTCCTACAATGAGCAGTTCTTC. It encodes CASSPTGSSYNEQFF.

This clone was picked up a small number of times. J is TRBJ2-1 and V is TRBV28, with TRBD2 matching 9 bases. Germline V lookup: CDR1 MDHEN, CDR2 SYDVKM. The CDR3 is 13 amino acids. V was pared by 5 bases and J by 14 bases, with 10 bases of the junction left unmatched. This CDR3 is CASSPYSGRSKFF. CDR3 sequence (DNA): TGTGCCAGCAGTCCGTATAGCGGGAGATCTAAGTTCTTC.

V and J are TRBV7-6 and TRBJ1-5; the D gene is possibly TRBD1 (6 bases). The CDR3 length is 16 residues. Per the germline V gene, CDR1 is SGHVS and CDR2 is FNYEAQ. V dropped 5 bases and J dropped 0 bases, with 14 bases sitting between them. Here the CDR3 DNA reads TGTGCCAGCAGCCCGAGGGGGGACGGTAGCAATCAGCCCCAGCATTTT. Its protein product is CASSPRGDGSNQPQHF.

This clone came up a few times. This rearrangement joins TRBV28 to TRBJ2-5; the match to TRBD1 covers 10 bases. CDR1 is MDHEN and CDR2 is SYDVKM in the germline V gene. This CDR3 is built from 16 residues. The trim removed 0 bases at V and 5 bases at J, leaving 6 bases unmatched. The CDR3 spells CASSLWAGQGGETQYF. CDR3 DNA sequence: TGTGCCAGCAGTTTATGGGCCGGACAGGGGGGGGAGACCCAGTACTTC.

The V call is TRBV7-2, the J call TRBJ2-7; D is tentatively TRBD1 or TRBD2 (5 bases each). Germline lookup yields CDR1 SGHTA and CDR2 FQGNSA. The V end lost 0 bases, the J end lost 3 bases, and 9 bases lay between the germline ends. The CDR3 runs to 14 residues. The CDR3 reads CASSLAGPDYEQYF. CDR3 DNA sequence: TGTGCCAGCAGCTTAGCGGGACCTGACTACGAGCAGTACTTC.

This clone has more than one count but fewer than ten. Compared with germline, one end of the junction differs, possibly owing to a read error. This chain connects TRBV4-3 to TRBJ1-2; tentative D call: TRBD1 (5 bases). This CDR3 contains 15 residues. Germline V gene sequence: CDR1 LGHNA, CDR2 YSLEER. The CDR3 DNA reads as TGCGCCAGCAGCCAAGATATGACAGCCAACTTTGGCTACACCTTC. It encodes CASSQDMTANFGYTF.

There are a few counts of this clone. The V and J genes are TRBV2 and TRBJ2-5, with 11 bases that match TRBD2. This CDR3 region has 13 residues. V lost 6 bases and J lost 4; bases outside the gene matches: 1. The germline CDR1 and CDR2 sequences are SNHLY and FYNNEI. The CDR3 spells CASRTSGTETQYF. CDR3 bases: TGTGCCAGCAGGACTAGCGGGACAGAGACCCAGTACTTC.

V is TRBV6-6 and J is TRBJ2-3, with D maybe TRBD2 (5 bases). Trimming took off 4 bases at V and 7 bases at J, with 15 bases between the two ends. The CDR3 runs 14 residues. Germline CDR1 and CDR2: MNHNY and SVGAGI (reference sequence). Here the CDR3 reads CASSLRRFPNTQYF. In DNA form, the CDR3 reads TGTGCCAGCAGTTTAAGGAGGTTCCCAAATACGCAGTATTTT.

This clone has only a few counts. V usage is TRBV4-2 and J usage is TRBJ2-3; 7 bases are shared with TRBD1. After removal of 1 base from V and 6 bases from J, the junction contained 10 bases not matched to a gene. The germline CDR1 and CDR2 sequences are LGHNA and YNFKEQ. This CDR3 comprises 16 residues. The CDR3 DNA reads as TGTGCCAGCAGCCAAGGAGTAGGAGACAGGGATGATACGCAGTATTTT. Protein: CASSQGVGDRDDTQYF.

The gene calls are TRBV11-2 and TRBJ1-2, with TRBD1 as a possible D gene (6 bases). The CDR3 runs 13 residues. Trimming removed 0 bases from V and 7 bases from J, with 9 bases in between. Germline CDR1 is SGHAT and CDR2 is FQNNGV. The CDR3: CASSLEGAGGYTF. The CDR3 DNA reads TGTGCCAGCAGCTTAGAGGGGGCGGGTGGCTACACCTTC.

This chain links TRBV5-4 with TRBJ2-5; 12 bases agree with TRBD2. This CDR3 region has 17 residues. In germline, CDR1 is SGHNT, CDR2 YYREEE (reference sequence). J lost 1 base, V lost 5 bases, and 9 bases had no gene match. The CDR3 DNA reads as TGTGCCAGCAGAAGACTAGCGGGAGCGGTGGCCCAAGAGACCCAGTACTTC. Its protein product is CASRRLAGAVAQETQYF.

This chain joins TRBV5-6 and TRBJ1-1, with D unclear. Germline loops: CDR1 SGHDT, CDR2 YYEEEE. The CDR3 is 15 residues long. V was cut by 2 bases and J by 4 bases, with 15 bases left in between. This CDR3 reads CASSFLGFRVTEAFF. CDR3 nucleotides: TGTGCCAGCAGCTTCCTGGGATTTCGGGTCACTGAAGCTTTCTTT.

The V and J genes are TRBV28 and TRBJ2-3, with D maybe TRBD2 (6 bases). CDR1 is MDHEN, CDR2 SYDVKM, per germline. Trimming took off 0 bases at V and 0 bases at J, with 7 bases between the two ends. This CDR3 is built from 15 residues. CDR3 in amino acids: CASSLWLASTDTQYF. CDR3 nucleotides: TGTGCCAGCAGTTTATGGCTAGCGAGCACAGATACGCAGTATTTT. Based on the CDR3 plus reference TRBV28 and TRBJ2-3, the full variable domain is DVKVTQSSRYLVKRTGEKVFLECVQDMDHENMFWYRQDPGLGLRLIYFSYDVKMKEKGDIPEGYSVSREKKERFSLILESASTNQTSMYLCASSLWLASTDTQYFGPGTRLTVL.

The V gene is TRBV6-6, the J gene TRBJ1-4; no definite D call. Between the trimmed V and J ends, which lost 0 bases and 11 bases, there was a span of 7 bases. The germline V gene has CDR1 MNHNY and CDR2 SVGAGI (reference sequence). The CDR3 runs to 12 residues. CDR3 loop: CASSYSAGKLFF. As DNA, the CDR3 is TGTGCCAGCAGTTACTCTGCGGGGAAACTGTTTTTT.

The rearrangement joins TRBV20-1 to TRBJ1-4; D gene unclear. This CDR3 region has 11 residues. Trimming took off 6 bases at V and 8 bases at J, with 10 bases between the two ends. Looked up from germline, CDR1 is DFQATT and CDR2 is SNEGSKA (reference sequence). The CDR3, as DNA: TGCAGTGCCCCTGCAGGAGAAAAACTGTTTTTT. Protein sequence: CSAPAGEKLFF.

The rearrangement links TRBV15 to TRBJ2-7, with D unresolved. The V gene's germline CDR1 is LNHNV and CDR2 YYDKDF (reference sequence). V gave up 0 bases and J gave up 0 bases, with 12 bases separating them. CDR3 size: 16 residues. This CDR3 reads CATSRDPGQHSYEQYF. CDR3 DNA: TGTGCCACCAGCAGAGATCCTGGCCAACACTCCTACGAGCAGTACTTC.

CDR3 in amino acids: CASSATSTDTQYF. The CDR3, as DNA: TGCGCCAGCAGCGCCACTAGCACAGATACGCAGTATTTT. This chain joins TRBV5-1 and TRBJ2-3; unclear D gene. The V and J ends lost 4 bases and 0 bases respectively, with 6 bases between them. The CDR3 contains 13 residues. Germline CDR1 reads SGHRS; CDR2 reads YFSETQ. Full variable domain (missing parts from reference TRBV5-1 and TRBJ2-3): KAGVTQTPRYLIKTRGQQVTLSCSPISGHRSVSWYQQTPGQGLQFLFEYFSETQRNKGNFPGRFSGRQFSNSRSEMNVSTLELGDSALYLCASSATSTDTQYFGPGTRLTVL.

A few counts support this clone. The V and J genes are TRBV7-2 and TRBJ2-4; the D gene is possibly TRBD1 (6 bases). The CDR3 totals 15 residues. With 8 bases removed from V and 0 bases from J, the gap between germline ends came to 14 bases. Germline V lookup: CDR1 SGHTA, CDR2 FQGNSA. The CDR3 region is CASAVTGLAKNIQYF. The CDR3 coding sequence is TGTGCCAGCGCCGTGACAGGACTAGCCAAAAACATTCAGTACTTC.